These T cell receptor beta chains were read from a single sample in a study of response to subunit inactivated influenza vaccine. MiXCR, applied by TCRdb to the RT-PCR reads, yields one record per CDR3 protein. The table shows roughly 630,000 distinct CDR3 sequences, with 14% occurring only once. Specimen: PBMCs from blood, collected approximately 15 days before vaccination. Receptors were obtained from a man aged 45 to 65 who received an inactivated influenza vaccine. Both conserved end residues are part of each CDR3. Fields, in order: J gene, clone size, V gene, D gene, CDR3 DNA, CDR3 protein. The D gene is left open where the match is weak. Expanded clones get a size class; other rows say once, few or many, or leave the size out.

J gene: TRBJ2-2
clone size: -
V gene: TRBV7-2
D gene: -
CDR3 DNA: TGTGCCAGCAGCTTAGTAGATCAGGGGTTAGCCGGGGAGCTGTTTTTT
CDR3 protein: CASSLVDQGLAGELFF

J gene: TRBJ2-1
clone size: many
V gene: TRBV24-1
D gene: TRBD2
CDR3 DNA: TGTGCCACCAGTGACCCGCTAGCGGGAGCTTACAATGAGCAGTTCTTC
CDR3 protein: CATSDPLAGAYNEQFF

J gene: TRBJ2-1
clone size: -
V gene: TRBV6-1
D gene: -
CDR3 DNA: TGTGCCAGCAGTGAAGCGAAATGGGCGGGGGCTTACAATGAGCAGTTCTTC
CDR3 protein: CASSEAKWAGAYNEQFF

J gene: TRBJ2-1
clone size: -
V gene: TRBV15
D gene: TRBD2
CDR3 DNA: TGTGCCACCAGTGGCCTAGCGGGAGGGCTCAATGAGCAGTTCTTC
CDR3 protein: CATSGLAGGLNEQFF

J gene: TRBJ2-2
clone size: -
V gene: TRBV7-6
D gene: TRBD1
CDR3 DNA: TGTGCCAGCAGCCAAAAGGGAGGACAGGGTAATACCGGGGAGCTGTTTTTT
CDR3 protein: CASSQKGGQGNTGELFF

J gene: TRBJ2-1
clone size: many
V gene: TRBV7-9
D gene: -
CDR3 DNA: TGTGCCAGCAGCTTCCCCCCCGGGACAAACAATGAGCAGTTCTTC
CDR3 protein: CASSFPPGTNNEQFF

J gene: TRBJ1-4
clone size: -
V gene: TRBV29-1
D gene: TRBD1
CDR3 DNA: TGCAGCGTTGCTCTGGGACAGGGTTTTGAAAAACTGTTTTTT
CDR3 protein: CSVALGQGFEKLFF

J gene: TRBJ2-1
clone size: -
V gene: TRBV20-1
D gene: -
CDR3 DNA: TGCAGTGCCCCACGGGGCGGATCCTACAATGAGCAGTTCTTC
CDR3 protein: CSAPRGGSYNEQFF

J gene: TRBJ2-2
clone size: many
V gene: TRBV20-1
D gene: -
CDR3 DNA: TGCAGTGCTCCGGATGGGGAGCTGTTTTTT
CDR3 protein: CSAPDGELFF

J gene: TRBJ1-2
clone size: few
V gene: TRBV5-5
D gene: TRBD1
CDR3 DNA: TGTGCCAGCAGCATTTCCGGGACAGAGAACTATGGCTACACCTTC
CDR3 protein: CASSISGTENYGYTF

J gene: TRBJ2-7
clone size: few
V gene: TRBV25-1
D gene: -
CDR3 DNA: TGTGCCAGCAGTGAATCGGGGGTACTAGTCTACGAGCAGTACTTC
CDR3 protein: CASSESGVLVYEQYF

J gene: TRBJ2-5
clone size: few
V gene: TRBV29-1
D gene: -
CDR3 DNA: TGCAGCGTTGAAACAGGGAGCAGGACCCAGTACTTC
CDR3 protein: CSVETGSRTQYF

J gene: TRBJ2-1
clone size: -
V gene: TRBV28
D gene: TRBD1
CDR3 DNA: TGTGCCAGCAGTAAACCTCCGGGACAGGGGAACAATGAGCAGTTCTTC
CDR3 protein: CASSKPPGQGNNEQFF

J gene: TRBJ2-1
clone size: many
V gene: TRBV5-1
D gene: -
CDR3 DNA: TGCGCCAGCAGCTTGGAGGGGAACAATGAGCAGTTCTTC
CDR3 protein: CASSLEGNNEQFF

J gene: TRBJ2-7
clone size: -
V gene: TRBV2
D gene: -
CDR3 DNA: TGTGCCAGCAGGCTCTATTCTCGCGAGCAGTACTTC
CDR3 protein: CASRLYSREQYF

J gene: TRBJ1-1
clone size: -
V gene: TRBV5-1
D gene: -
CDR3 DNA: TGCGCCAGCAGGATTATGCCAGAGGGTGAAGCTTTCTTT
CDR3 protein: CASRIMPEGEAFF

J gene: TRBJ2-1
clone size: few
V gene: TRBV12-3/TRBV12-4
D gene: -
CDR3 DNA: TGTGCCAGCAGCCGGGAAGTAGGGAGGCGGATTAACTACAATGAGCAGTTCTTC
CDR3 protein: CASSREVGRRINYNEQFF

J gene: TRBJ1-5
clone size: few
V gene: TRBV7-2
D gene: -
CDR3 DNA: TGTGCCAGCAGCTTATCCGCAGGGGGCAATCAGCCCCAGCATTTT
CDR3 protein: CASSLSAGGNQPQHF

J gene: TRBJ2-1
clone size: -
V gene: TRBV10-3
D gene: TRBD2
CDR3 DNA: TGTGCCATCAGTGAACTAGCGGGGGGGAATGAGCAGTTCTTC
CDR3 protein: CAISELAGGNEQFF

J gene: TRBJ2-1
clone size: -
V gene: TRBV20-1
D gene: TRBD2
CDR3 DNA: TGCAGTGCTAGAGCAGTAGCGGGGGGGCCGAATGAGCAGTTCTTC
CDR3 protein: CSARAVAGGPNEQFF

J gene: TRBJ2-2
clone size: many
V gene: TRBV28
D gene: -
CDR3 DNA: TGTGCCAGCAGTTTCCCAGGGATCGTGAACACCGGGGAGCTGTTTTTT
CDR3 protein: CASSFPGIVNTGELFF

J gene: TRBJ2-7
clone size: -
V gene: TRBV5-5
D gene: TRBD2
CDR3 DNA: TGTGCCAGCAGCCCCCTGACTAGCGGGAGCTCCTACGAGCAGTACTTC
CDR3 protein: CASSPLTSGSSYEQYF

J gene: TRBJ2-3
clone size: -
V gene: TRBV10-3
D gene: -
CDR3 DNA: TGTGCCATCAGTGGGACACGCACAGATACGCAGTATTTT
CDR3 protein: CAISGTRTDTQYF

J gene: TRBJ1-5
clone size: many
V gene: TRBV7-2
D gene: -
CDR3 DNA: TGTGCCAGCAGCTTAGACGGGGTTCAGCCCCAGCATTTT
CDR3 protein: CASSLDGVQPQHF

J gene: TRBJ2-1
clone size: -
V gene: TRBV19
D gene: TRBD2
CDR3 DNA: TGTGCCAGTAAGGTGGGCGGGAGTTCCTACAATGAGCAGTTCTTC
CDR3 protein: CASKVGGSSYNEQFF

J gene: TRBJ1-2
clone size: few
V gene: TRBV28
D gene: -
CDR3 DNA: TGTGCCAGCAGTTTGCCACCGGGAAGTGGCTACACCTTC
CDR3 protein: CASSLPPGSGYTF

J gene: TRBJ2-3
clone size: few
V gene: TRBV27
D gene: -
CDR3 DNA: TGTGCCAGCAGTTCCCAGGTGGGGGCGGGGGATACGCAGTATTTT
CDR3 protein: CASSSQVGAGDTQYF

J gene: TRBJ1-1
clone size: many
V gene: TRBV12-3/TRBV12-4
D gene: -
CDR3 DNA: TGTGCCAGCAGACTCAGGGAGAACACTGAAGCTTTCTTT
CDR3 protein: CASRLRENTEAFF

J gene: TRBJ2-1
clone size: few
V gene: TRBV7-9
D gene: TRBD1
CDR3 DNA: TGTGCCAGCAGCTCGATCAGGGACAGGGGCACCTACAATGAGCAGTTCTTC
CDR3 protein: CASSSIRDRGTYNEQFF

J gene: TRBJ2-1
clone size: -
V gene: TRBV29-1
D gene: TRBD2
CDR3 DNA: TGCAGCTCGCCGGGACTAGCAAGTCGCAATGAGCAGTTCTTC
CDR3 protein: CSSPGLASRNEQFF

J gene: TRBJ1-2
clone size: -
V gene: TRBV20-1
D gene: TRBD1
CDR3 DNA: TGCAGTGCTAGAGCCCTCGCCGGGACAGCTAACTATGGCTACACCTTC
CDR3 protein: CSARALAGTANYGYTF

J gene: TRBJ2-4
clone size: -
V gene: TRBV6-7
D gene: -
CDR3 DNA: TGTGCCAGCAGTTACTCGGGCCAGGGACTCATTCAGTACTTC
CDR3 protein: CASSYSGQGLIQYF

J gene: TRBJ1-1
clone size: few
V gene: TRBV9
D gene: TRBD1
CDR3 DNA: TGTGCCAGCAGCGTAGTAGCAGGGGGCCTTACTGAAGCTTTCTTT
CDR3 protein: CASSVVAGGLTEAFF

J gene: TRBJ2-7
clone size: few
V gene: TRBV21-1
D gene: -
CDR3 DNA: TGTGCCAGCAGCAACCCGACCTCTGGGAACGAGCAGTACTTC
CDR3 protein: CASSNPTSGNEQYF

J gene: TRBJ2-5
clone size: -
V gene: TRBV14
D gene: -
CDR3 DNA: TGTGCCAGCAGCCAAGGGTTTGCGGAGACCCAGTACTTC
CDR3 protein: CASSQGFAETQYF

J gene: TRBJ1-3
clone size: many
V gene: TRBV7-9
D gene: -
CDR3 DNA: TGTGCCAGCAGCTTAGGGACAGTTGGAAACACCATATATTTT
CDR3 protein: CASSLGTVGNTIYF

J gene: TRBJ1-5
clone size: few
V gene: TRBV20-1
D gene: TRBD1
CDR3 DNA: TGCAGTATGACGCCGGACAGGGACAATCAGCCCCAGCATTTT
CDR3 protein: CSMTPDRDNQPQHF

J gene: TRBJ2-1
clone size: many
V gene: TRBV3-1
D gene: TRBD2
CDR3 DNA: TGTGCCAGCAGCCGGCGAAGCTCAGCGGGGGCCTCCTACAATGAGCAGTTCTTC
CDR3 protein: CASSRRSSAGASYNEQFF

J gene: TRBJ2-2
clone size: many
V gene: TRBV12-3/TRBV12-4
D gene: -
CDR3 DNA: TGTGCCAGCAGTTTTTCGGACACCGGGGAGCTGTTTTTT
CDR3 protein: CASSFSDTGELFF

J gene: TRBJ2-2
clone size: -
V gene: TRBV7-9
D gene: -
CDR3 DNA: TGTGCCAGCAGCTTGGACTTGTTGGCCGGGGAGCTGTTTTTT
CDR3 protein: CASSLDLLAGELFF

J gene: TRBJ2-3
clone size: -
V gene: TRBV10-3
D gene: -
CDR3 DNA: TGTGCCATCAGTGAGTCCTGGGGATTGGGCACAGATACGCAGTATTTT
CDR3 protein: CAISESWGLGTDTQYF

J gene: TRBJ2-1
clone size: -
V gene: TRBV29-1
D gene: TRBD2
CDR3 DNA: TGCAGCGTCTCGGGACTAGCGGGAGGTAATGAGCAGTTCTTC
CDR3 protein: CSVSGLAGGNEQFF

J gene: TRBJ2-3
clone size: few
V gene: TRBV6-6
D gene: -
CDR3 DNA: TGTGCCAGCAGGGGCATTAGCACAGATACGCAGTATTTT
CDR3 protein: CASRGISTDTQYF

J gene: TRBJ2-3
clone size: few
V gene: TRBV6-6
D gene: -
CDR3 DNA: TGTGCCAGCAAAAGCGACACAGATACGCAGTATTTT
CDR3 protein: CASKSDTDTQYF